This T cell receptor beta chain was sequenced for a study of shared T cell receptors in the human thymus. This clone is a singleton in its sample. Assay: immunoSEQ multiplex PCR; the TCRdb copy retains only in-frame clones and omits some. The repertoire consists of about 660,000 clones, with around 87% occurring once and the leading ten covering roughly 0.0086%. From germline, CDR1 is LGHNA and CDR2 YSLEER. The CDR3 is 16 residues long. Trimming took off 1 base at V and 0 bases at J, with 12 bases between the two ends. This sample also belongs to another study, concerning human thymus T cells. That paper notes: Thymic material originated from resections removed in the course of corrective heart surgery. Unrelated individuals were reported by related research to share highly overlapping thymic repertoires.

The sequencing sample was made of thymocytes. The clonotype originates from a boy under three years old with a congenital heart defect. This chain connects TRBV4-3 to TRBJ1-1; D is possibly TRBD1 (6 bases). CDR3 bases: TGCGCCAGCAGCCAAGGAACAGGGTTGTTGAACACTGAAGCTTTCTTT. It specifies CASSQGTGLLNTEAFF.